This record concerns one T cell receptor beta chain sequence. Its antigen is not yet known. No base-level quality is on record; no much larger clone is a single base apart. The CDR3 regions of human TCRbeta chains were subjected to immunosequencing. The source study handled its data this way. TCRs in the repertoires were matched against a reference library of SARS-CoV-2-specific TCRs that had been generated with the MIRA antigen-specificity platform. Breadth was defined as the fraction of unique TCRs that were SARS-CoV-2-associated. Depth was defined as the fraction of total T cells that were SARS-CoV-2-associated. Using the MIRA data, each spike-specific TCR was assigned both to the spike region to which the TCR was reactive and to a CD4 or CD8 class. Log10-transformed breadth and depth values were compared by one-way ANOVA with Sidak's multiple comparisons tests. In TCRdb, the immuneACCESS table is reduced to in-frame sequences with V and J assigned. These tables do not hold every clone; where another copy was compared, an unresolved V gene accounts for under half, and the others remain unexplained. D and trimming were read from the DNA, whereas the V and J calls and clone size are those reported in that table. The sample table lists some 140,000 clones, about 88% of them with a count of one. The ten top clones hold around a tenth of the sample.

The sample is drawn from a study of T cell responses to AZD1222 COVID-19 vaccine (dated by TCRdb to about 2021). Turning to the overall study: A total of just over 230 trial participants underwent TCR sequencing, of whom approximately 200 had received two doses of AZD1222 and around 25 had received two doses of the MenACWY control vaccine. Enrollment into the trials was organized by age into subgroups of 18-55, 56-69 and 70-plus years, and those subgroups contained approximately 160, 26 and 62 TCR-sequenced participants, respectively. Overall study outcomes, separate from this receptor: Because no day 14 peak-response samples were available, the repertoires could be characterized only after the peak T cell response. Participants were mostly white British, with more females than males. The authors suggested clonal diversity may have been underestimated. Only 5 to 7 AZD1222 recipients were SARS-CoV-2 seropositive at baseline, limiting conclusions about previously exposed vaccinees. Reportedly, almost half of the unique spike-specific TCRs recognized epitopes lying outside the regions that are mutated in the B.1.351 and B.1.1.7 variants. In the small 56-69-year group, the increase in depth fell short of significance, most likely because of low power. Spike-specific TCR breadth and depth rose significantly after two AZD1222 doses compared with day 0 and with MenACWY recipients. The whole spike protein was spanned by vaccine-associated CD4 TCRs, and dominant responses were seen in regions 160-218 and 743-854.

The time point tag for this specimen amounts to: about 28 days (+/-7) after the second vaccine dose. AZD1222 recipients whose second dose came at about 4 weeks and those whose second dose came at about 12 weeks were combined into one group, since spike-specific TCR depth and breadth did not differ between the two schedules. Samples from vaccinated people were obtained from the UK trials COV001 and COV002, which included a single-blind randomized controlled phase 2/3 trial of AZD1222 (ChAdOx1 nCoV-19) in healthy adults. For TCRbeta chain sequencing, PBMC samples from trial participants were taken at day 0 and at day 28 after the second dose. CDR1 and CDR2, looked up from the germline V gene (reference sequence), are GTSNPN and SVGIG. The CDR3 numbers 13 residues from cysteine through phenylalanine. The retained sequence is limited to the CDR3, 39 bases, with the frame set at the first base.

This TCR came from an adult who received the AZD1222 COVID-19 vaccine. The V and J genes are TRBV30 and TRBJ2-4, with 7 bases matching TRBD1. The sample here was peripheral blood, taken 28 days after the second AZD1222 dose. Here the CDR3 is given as CAGTATAKNIQYF. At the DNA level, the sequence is TGTGCGGGGACAGCGACGGCCAAAAACATTCAGTACTTC.